These 19 T cell receptor beta chains share one sample of origin, sequenced in a study of T-cell reconstitution after alpha-beta-depleted transplantation in children. Unique molecular identifiers were incorporated when the TCRbeta library was constructed. TCRdb fed the PCR reads into MiXCR, producing one record per CDR3 protein. The data show approximately 980,000 distinct CDR3 sequences, about 30% seen once. The input for sequencing was PBMCs, mostly from graft donor cells, taken 360 days after TCRalphabeta/CD19-depleted stem cell transplant. Receptors originate from a boy in the first two years of life who had a stem cell transplant for SCID, so the T cells may come from the graft donor.

This clonotype was counted a few times. The genes are TRBV7-9 and TRBJ1-3; no reliable D call. The CDR3 totals 13 residues. Trimming removed 8 bases at V and 0 bases at J, with 8 bases between. Germline CDR1 is SEHNR and CDR2 is FQNEAQ (reference sequence). The CDR3 region is CASAQISGNTIYF. In nucleotides, the CDR3 is TGTGCCAGCGCTCAGATCTCTGGAAACACCATATATTTT.

This chain connects TRBV7-3 to TRBJ2-1; D is ambiguous. This CDR3 has 13 residues. In germline, CDR1 is SGHTA, CDR2 FQGTGA. V shed 4 bases and J shed 12 bases, with 16 bases lying between them. CDR3 in DNA: TGTGCCAGCAGCTCGGGCCCCCTAATGGGGCAGTTCTTC. Its translation is CASSSGPLMGQFF. The full variable domain, its missing parts supplied by reference TRBV7-3 and TRBJ2-1, is GAGVSQTPSNKVTEKGKYVELRCDPISGHTALYWYRQSLGQGPEFLIYFQGTGAADDSGLPNDRFFAVRPEGSVSTLKIQRTERGDSAVYLCASSSGPLMGQFFGPGTRLTVL.

The chain carries TRBV28 and TRBJ1-1; unclear D gene. Trimming shortened V by 6 bases and J by 0 bases, and 11 bases separated the two germline ends. This CDR3 comprises 14 residues. The germline V gene has CDR1 MDHEN and CDR2 SYDVKM. The CDR3 nucleotides are TGTGCCAGCAGCCCTCTCAGTGTGAACACTGAAGCTTTCTTT. Encoded protein: CASSPLSVNTEAFF.

This clonotype appeared a few times. J is TRBJ2-7 and V is TRBV12-3 or TRBV12-4, with D perhaps TRBD1 (5 bases). Trimming removed 7 bases at V and 2 bases at J, with 18 bases between. CDR3 length: 15 residues. The CDR3 spells CASMALYDRTYEQYF. The CDR3 DNA reads as TGTGCCAGCATGGCCCTTTACGACAGAACCTACGAGCAGTACTTC.

This chain uses TRBV7-3 with TRBJ2-7; 7 bases agree with TRBD1. CDR3 length equals 14 residues. V shed 5 bases and J 2 bases; nucleotides not matched to a gene: 6. Germline values: CDR1 SGHTA, CDR2 FQGTGA. The CDR3 DNA reads as TGTGCCAGCAGCCCCGACACAGGGGCCTACGAGCAGTACTTC. Protein: CASSPDTGAYEQYF. The full variable domain, its missing parts supplied by reference TRBV7-3 and TRBJ2-7, is GAGVSQTPSNKVTEKGKYVELRCDPISGHTALYWYRQSLGQGPEFLIYFQGTGAADDSGLPNDRFFAVRPEGSVSTLKIQRTERGDSAVYLCASSPDTGAYEQYFGPGTRLTVT.

The V call is TRBV7-9, the J call TRBJ1-2; no firm D call. From germline, CDR1 is SEHNR and CDR2 FQNEAQ (reference sequence). The CDR3 consists of 16 residues. V gave up 0 bases and J gave up 0 bases, with 11 bases separating them. The DNA of the CDR3 is TGTGCCAGCAGCTTAGCGCCGGCAGGACCTAACTATGGCTACACCTTC. This codes for CASSLAPAGPNYGYTF.

This clonotype was found a few times. The chain couples TRBV5-1 to TRBJ1-1, with a weak D call TRBD1 (5 bases). The ends were cut back, 4 bases at V and 1 base at J, with 11 bases in the middle. This CDR3 has 14 amino acids. Germline loops: CDR1 SGHRS, CDR2 YFSETQ. As DNA, the CDR3 is TGCGCCAGCAGCCTTGACGGGACGAACACTGAAGCTTTCTTT. Translation gives CASSLDGTNTEAFF.

The rearrangement joins TRBV11-2 to TRBJ2-5, with TRBD2 matching 14 bases. V dropped 5 bases and J dropped 2; count of bases not matched to a gene: 10. Per the germline V gene, CDR1 is SGHAT and CDR2 is FQNNGV. CDR3 length: 18 residues. The CDR3 bases are TGTGCCAGCAGCCCCCAGGGACTAGCGGGGGTGCAACAAGAGACCCAGTACTTC. Its protein product is CASSPQGLAGVQQETQYF.

The rearrangement joins TRBV4-2 to TRBJ2-1; tentative D call: TRBD1 (5 bases). The germline V gene has CDR1 LGHNA and CDR2 YNFKEQ. This CDR3 region has 15 residues. V lost 3 bases, J lost 7 bases, and 16 bases lay in between. CDR3 sequence: CASSQELGRTNEQFF. In nucleotides, the CDR3 is TGTGCCAGCAGCCAGGAGCTGGGAAGGACAAATGAGCAGTTCTTC.

Only a few counts were recorded for this clonotype. The rearrangement joins TRBV10-2 to TRBJ2-3; either TRBD1 or TRBD2 may fit D (5 bases each). In germline, CDR1 is WSHSY, CDR2 SAAADI. CDR3 size: 17 residues. V gave up 0 bases and J gave up 6 bases, with 19 bases separating them. This CDR3 is CASSESGDGVGDDTQYF. CDR3 DNA: TGCGCCAGCAGTGAGTCGGGGGACGGAGTAGGGGACGATACGCAGTATTTT.

This clonotype was observed a handful of times. This chain uses TRBV9 with TRBJ1-5; 7 positions match TRBD1. This CDR3 has 17 amino acids. Germline CDR1 reads SGDLS; CDR2 reads YYNGEE. V shed 3 bases and J 1 base; nucleotides not matched to a gene: 10. CDR3 sequence reads: CASSAGAGTASNQPQHF. CDR3 coding DNA: TGTGCCAGCAGCGCTGGAGCCGGGACAGCGAGCAATCAGCCCCAGCATTTT.

The chain uses TRBV12-3 or TRBV12-4 and TRBJ2-1; 9 nucleotides agree with TRBD1. CDR3 length: 17 residues. The J segment lost 9 bases and the V segment lost 2 bases, leaving 14 bases of the junction unmatched. For the CDR3, the DNA is TGTGCCAGCAGTTTATTGTTTGGGGGACAGGGAGTTGGTGAGCAGTTCTTC. Amino acid sequence: CASSLLFGGQGVGEQFF.

J is TRBJ2-7 and V is TRBV7-2, with D possibly called TRBD1 or TRBD2 (5 bases each). Trimming stripped 2 bases from V and 0 bases from J, with 11 bases between. The CDR3 extends over 15 amino acids. From germline, CDR1 is SGHTA and CDR2 FQGNSA. The CDR3 region is CASSLSGQSSYEQYF. The CDR3 bases are TGTGCCAGCAGCTTATCGGGGCAGAGCTCCTACGAGCAGTACTTC.

This sequence joins TRBV18 and TRBJ1-1; no clear D. From germline, CDR1 is KGHSH and CDR2 LQKENI. Trimming pared 0 bases from V and 1 base from J, leaving 9 bases between. The CDR3 runs to 15 residues. DNA for the CDR3: TGTGCCAGCTCACCACCAGTAGCGGAGAACACTGAAGCTTTCTTT. This gives the protein CASSPPVAENTEAFF.

The chain is built from TRBV10-3 and TRBJ2-7; TRBD2 aligns across 8 bases. Germline trimming cut 9 bases from V and 3 bases from J; bases unmatched to any gene: 7. The CDR3 is made up of 13 amino acids. Germline V gene sequence: CDR1 ENHRY, CDR2 SYGVKD. DNA of the CDR3: TGTGCCATTAGGGGGACTAGGAGCTACGAGCAGTACTTC. Translating it yields CAIRGTRSYEQYF.

This clonotype was detected only a few times. The V and J genes are TRBV20-1 and TRBJ2-5; possibly TRBD2 for D (6 bases). The length of the CDR3 is 16 residues. V was cut by 5 bases and J by 2 bases, with 21 bases left in between. From germline, CDR1 is DFQATT and CDR2 SNEGSKA (reference sequence). CDR3 loop: CSAPGNRGGVQETQYF. The CDR3 nucleotides are TGCAGTGCTCCCGGGAACAGAGGCGGGGTTCAAGAGACCCAGTACTTC.

This rearrangement joins TRBV6-1 to TRBJ2-2; D possibly matches TRBD1 or TRBD2 (7 bases each). V lost 10 bases and J 5 bases, leaving 17 bases between the germline ends. Germline assignment: CDR1 MNHNS and CDR2 SASEGT. CDR3 length equals 14 residues. The CDR3: CATSREGATGELFF. CDR3 nucleotides: TGTGCCACCTCTAGGGAGGGGGCAACCGGGGAGCTGTTTTTT.

For the CDR3, the DNA is TGTGCCAGCTTGTCCCCGGGCGGCTACACCTTC. As protein: CASLSPGGYTF. This sequence joins TRBV6-5 and TRBJ1-2; D ambiguous. V was pared by 8 bases and J by 8 bases, with 12 bases between. Germline V gives CDR1 MNHEY, CDR2 SVGAGI. The CDR3 has 11 amino acids.

This clonotype turned up a few times. The chain recombines TRBV5-6 with TRBJ2-3; D is undetermined. This CDR3 is built from 14 residues. Germline V gene data show CDR1 as SGHDT and CDR2 as YYEEEE. Trimming cost V 4 bases and J 2 bases, with 11 bases left between them. CDR3 protein: CASSPLIFTDTQYF. For the CDR3, the DNA is TGTGCCAGCAGCCCCTTGATATTCACAGATACGCAGTATTTT.